The T cell receptor (beta chain) under discussion was sequenced for a study of blood T cells in healthy people across ages. With each sample, at least 5.5 micrograms of total RNA were extracted. Regarding this clonotype: Its antigen is still unknown.

A second PCR of 7 to 11 cycles used a sample-barcoded 5' primer and a J-beta primer mix. Per-sample output comprised a minimum of 2.5 million paired-end reads containing CDR3. TCRdb processed the 5' RACE reads anew with MiXCR; each CDR3 protein has one entry. The repertoire holds about 640,000 distinct CDR3 sequences, with roughly 53% as singletons. Germline assignment: CDR1 LNHNV and CDR2 YYDKDF (reference sequence). The CDR3 runs 15 residues. The ends were cut back, 0 bases at V and 4 bases at J, with 11 bases in the middle. Study-wide results and limits: While age rose, TCR beta diversity per million T cells dropped in a roughly linear way.

V and J are TRBV15 and TRBJ2-3, with D perhaps TRBD1 or TRBD2 (5 bases each). Specimen: blood. This TCR came from a man aged 55 to 69 in good health. The DNA for the CDR3 is TGTGCCACCAGCAGAGATCTGTCGGGGCCAGATACGCAGTATTTT. It is translated as CATSRDLSGPDTQYF.